This T cell receptor delta chain was obtained from a study of gamma-delta chains in newborns, infants, children. On the study more broadly: Innate gammadelta T cells reportedly expand polyclonally right after birth, driven by microbial exposure, per the title.

This clone was picked up a small number of times. This may stem from a read error, because a much larger clone lies one nucleotide away. At the DNA level, this CDR3 is encoded by other sequences in the same sample as well. TCRdb reprocessed the reads through CATT. This table has about 5,700 delta-chain clones, roughly 0.41% appearing once. The TCR originated in a child who was a newborn, infant or young child, either healthy, febrile or measles-vaccinated (not recorded which). Sequencing was done on a sample of blood.

The CDR3 sequence: CACDTLGIRSWDTRQMFF. As DNA, the CDR3 is TGCGCCTGTGACACTCTGGGGATACGCTCCTGGGACACCCGACAGATGTTTTTC. J is TRDJ3 and V is TRDV2; 9 bases align to TRDD3. This CDR3 region has 18 residues. CDR1 is GEAIGNYY and CDR2 is EKD in the germline V gene.